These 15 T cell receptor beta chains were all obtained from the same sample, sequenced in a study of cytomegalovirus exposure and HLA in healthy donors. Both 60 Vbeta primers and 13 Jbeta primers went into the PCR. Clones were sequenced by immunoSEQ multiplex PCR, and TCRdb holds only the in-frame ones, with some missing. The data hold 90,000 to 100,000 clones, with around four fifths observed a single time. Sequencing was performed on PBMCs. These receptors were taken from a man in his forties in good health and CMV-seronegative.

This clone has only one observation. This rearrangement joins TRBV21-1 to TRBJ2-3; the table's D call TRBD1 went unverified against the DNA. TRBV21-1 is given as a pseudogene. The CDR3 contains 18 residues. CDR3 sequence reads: CASSKPPSDRETTDTQYF. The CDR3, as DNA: TGTGCCAGCAGCAAACCCCCCTCTGACAGGGAAACCACAGATACGCAGTATTTT.

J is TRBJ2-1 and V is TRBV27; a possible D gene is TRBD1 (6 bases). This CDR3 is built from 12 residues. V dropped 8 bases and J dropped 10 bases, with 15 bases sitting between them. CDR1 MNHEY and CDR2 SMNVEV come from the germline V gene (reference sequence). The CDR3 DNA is TGTGCCAGCTGGGACAACCTCTTAGAGCAGTTCTTC. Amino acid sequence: CASWDNLLEQFF.

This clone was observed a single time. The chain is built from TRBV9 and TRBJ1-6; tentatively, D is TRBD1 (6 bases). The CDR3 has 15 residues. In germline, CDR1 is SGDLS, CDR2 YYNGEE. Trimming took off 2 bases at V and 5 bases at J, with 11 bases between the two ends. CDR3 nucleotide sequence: TGTGCCAGCAGCGTCACCCCAGGGGATAATTCACCCCTCCACTTT. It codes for CASSVTPGDNSPLHF.

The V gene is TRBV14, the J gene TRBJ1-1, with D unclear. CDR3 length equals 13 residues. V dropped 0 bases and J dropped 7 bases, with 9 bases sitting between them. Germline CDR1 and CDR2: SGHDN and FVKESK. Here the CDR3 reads CASSQDGRYEAFF. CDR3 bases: TGTGCCAGCAGCCAAGATGGGCGTTATGAAGCTTTCTTT.

The CDR3 DNA follows: TGCGCCAGCAGCCAAGAGAGGGCTAGCGGGGGGGGTAACTACAATGAGCAGTTCTTC. As protein: CASSQERASGGGNYNEQFF. The chain couples TRBV4-1 to TRBJ2-1; TRBD2 matches 12 bases. Germline V gives CDR1 MGHRA, CDR2 YSYEKL. The CDR3 is 19 amino acids. The V segment lost 0 bases and the J segment 3 bases; nucleotides outside the gene matches: 9.

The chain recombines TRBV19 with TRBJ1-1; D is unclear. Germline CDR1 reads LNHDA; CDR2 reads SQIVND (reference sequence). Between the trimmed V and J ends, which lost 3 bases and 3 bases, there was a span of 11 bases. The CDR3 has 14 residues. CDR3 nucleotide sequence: TGTGCCAGTAGTATCGGGGTTCACGACACTGAAGCTTTCTTT. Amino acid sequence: CASSIGVHDTEAFF. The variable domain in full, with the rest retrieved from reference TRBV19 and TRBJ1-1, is DGGITQSPKYLFRKEGQNVTLSCEQNLNHDAMYWYRQDPGQGLRLIYYSQIVNDFQKGDIAEGYSVSREKKESFPLTVTSAQKNPTAFYLCASSIGVHDTEAFFGQGTRLTVV.

CDR3 in DNA: TGTGCCAGCAGTTTTCTAGAACTGAGCGGGACCCAGTACTTC. It yields the protein CASSFLELSGTQYF. This rearrangement joins TRBV28 to TRBJ2-5, with a possible D match to TRBD2 (5 bases). Germline V CDR1 and CDR2: MDHEN, SYDVKM. The CDR3 has 14 residues. Trimming removed 3 bases from V and 7 bases from J, with 15 bases in between.

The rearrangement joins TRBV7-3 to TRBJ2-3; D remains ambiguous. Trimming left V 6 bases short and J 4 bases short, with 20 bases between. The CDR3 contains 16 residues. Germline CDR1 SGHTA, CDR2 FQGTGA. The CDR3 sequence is CASSLSAGTASDTQYF. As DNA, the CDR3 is TGTGCCAGCAGTTTATCGGCAGGAACTGCCTCAGATACGCAGTATTTT.

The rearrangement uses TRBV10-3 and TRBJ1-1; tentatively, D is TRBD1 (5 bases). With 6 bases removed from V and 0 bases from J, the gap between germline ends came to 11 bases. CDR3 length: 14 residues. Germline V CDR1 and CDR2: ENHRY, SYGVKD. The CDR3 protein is CAIRPQGLNTEAFF. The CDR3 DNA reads TGTGCCATCAGACCTCAGGGATTGAACACTGAAGCTTTCTTT.

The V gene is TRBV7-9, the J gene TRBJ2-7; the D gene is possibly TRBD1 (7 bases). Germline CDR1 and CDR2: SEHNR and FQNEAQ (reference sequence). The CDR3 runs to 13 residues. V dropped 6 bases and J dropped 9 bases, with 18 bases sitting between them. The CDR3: CASSLRSGGWQYF. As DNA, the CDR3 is TGTGCCAGCAGTCTGCGATCAGGGGGGTGGCAGTACTTC.

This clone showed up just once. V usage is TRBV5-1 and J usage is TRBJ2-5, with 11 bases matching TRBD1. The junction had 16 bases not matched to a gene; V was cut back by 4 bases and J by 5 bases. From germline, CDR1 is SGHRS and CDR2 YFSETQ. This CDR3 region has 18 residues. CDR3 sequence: CASSENRLRDRGSETQYF. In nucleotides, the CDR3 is TGCGCCAGCAGCGAGAACCGTCTTAGGGACAGGGGGAGTGAGACCCAGTACTTC.

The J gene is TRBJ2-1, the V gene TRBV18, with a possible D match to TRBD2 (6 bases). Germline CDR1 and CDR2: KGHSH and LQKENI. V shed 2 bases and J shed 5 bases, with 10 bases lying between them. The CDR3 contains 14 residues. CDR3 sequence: CASSPMAGNNEQFF. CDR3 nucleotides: TGTGCCAGCTCACCAATGGCGGGAAACAATGAGCAGTTCTTC.

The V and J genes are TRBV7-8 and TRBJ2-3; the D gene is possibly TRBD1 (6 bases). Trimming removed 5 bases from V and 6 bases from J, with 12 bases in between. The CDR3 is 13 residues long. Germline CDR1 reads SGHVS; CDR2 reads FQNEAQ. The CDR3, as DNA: TGTGCCAGCAGCCAGAGGGGGTTGGATACGCAGTATTTT. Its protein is CASSQRGLDTQYF.

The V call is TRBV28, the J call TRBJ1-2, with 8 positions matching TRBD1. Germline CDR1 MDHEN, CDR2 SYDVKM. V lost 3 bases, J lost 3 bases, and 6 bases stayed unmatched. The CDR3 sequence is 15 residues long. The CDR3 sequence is CASSFPGGVDYGYTF. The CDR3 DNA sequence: TGTGCCAGCAGTTTCCCAGGGGGCGTCGACTATGGCTACACCTTC.

The CDR3 sequence: CASSLVDEQYF. The CDR3 DNA is TGTGCCAGCAGCTTAGTCGACGAGCAGTACTTC. This sequence joins TRBV7-9 and TRBJ2-7, with unresolved D. V was clipped by 1 base and J by 5 bases, with 3 bases between them. Germline CDR1 is SEHNR and CDR2 is FQNEAQ (reference sequence). The CDR3 loop spans 11 amino acids.